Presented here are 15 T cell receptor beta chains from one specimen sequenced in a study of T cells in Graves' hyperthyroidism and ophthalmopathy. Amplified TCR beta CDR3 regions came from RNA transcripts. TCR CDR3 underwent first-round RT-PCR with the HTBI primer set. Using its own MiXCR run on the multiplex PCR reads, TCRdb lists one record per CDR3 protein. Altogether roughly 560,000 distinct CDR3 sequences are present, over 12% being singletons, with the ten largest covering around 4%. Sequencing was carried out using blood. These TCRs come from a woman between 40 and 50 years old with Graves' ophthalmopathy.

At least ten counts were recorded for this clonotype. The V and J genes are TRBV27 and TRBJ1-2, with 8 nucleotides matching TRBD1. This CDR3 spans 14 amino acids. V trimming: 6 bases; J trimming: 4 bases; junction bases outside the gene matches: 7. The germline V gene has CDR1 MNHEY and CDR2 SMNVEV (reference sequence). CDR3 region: CASRHQGAGYGYTF. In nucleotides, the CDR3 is TGTGCCAGCAGACACCAGGGGGCGGGCTATGGCTACACCTTC.

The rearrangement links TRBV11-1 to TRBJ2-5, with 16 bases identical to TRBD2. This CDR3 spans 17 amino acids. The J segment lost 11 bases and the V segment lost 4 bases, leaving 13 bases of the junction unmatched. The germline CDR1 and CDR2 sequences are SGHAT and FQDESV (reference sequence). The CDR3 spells CASSSGTSGRAKRPQYF. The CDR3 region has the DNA TGTGCCAGCAGCTCCGGGACTAGCGGGAGGGCCAAGAGACCTCAGTACTTC.

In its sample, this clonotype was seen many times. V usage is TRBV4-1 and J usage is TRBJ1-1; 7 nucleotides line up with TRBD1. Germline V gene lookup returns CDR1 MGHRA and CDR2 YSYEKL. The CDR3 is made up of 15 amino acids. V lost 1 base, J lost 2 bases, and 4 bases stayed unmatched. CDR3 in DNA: TGCGCCAGCAGCCAAGCCCAGGGGGTTAACACTGAAGCTTTCTTT. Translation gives CASSQAQGVNTEAFF.

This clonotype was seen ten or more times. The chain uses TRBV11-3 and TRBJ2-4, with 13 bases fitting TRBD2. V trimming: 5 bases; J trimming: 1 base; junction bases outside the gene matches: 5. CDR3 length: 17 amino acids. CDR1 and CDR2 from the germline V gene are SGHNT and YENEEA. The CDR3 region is CASSPRTSGSAKNIQYF. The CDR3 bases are TGTGCCAGCAGCCCCCGGACTAGCGGGAGCGCCAAAAACATTCAGTACTTC. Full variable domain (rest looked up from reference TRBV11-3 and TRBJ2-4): EAGVVQSPRYKIIEKKQPVAFWCNPISGHNTLYWYLQNLGQGPELLIRYENEEAVDDSQLPKDRFSAERLKGVDSTLKIQPAELGDSAVYLCASSPRTSGSAKNIQYFGAGTRLSVL.

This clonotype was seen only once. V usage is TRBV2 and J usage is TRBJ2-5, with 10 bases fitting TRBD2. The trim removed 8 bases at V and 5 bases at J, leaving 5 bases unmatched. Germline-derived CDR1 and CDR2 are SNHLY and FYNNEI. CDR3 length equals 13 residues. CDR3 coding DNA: TGTGCCAGCGCTAGCGGGAGCACCGAGACCCAGTACTTC. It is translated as CASASGSTETQYF.

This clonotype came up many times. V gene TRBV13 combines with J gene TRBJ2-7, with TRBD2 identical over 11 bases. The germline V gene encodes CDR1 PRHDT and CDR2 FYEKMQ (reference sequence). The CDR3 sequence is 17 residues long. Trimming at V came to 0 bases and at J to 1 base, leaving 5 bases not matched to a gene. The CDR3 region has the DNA TGTGCCAGCAGCTTAGGACTAGCGGGAGTAACATCCTACGAGCAGTACTTC. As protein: CASSLGLAGVTSYEQYF.

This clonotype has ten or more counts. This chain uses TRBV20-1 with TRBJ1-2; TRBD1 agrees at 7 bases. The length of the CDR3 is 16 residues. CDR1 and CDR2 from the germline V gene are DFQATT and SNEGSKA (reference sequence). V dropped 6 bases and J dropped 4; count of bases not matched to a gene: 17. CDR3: CSAATGSTHRGYGYTF. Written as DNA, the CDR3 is TGCAGTGCCGCGACGGGTTCAACGCACAGGGGCTATGGCTACACCTTC.

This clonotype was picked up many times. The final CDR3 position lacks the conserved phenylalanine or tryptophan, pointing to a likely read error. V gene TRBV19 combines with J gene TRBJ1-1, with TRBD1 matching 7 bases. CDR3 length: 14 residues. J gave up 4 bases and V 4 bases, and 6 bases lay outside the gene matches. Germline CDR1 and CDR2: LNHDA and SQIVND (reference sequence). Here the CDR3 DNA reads TGTGCCAGTAGTACCTTGACAGGGTTCACTGAAGCTTTCCTT. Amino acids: CASSTLTGFTEAFL.

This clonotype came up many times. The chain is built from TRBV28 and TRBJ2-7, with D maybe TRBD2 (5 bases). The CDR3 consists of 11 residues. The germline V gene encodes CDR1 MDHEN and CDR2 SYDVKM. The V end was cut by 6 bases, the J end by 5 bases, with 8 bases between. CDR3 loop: CASSTRDEQYF. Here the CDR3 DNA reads TGTGCCAGCAGCACTAGGGACGAGCAGTACTTC.

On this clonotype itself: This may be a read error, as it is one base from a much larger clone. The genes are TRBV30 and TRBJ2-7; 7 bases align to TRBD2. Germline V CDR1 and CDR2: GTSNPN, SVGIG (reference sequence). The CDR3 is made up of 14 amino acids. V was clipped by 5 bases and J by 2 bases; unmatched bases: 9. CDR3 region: CAWGGEGKAYEQYF. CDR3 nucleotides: TGTGCCTGGGGGGGGGAAGGGAAAGCCTACGAGCAGTACTTC.

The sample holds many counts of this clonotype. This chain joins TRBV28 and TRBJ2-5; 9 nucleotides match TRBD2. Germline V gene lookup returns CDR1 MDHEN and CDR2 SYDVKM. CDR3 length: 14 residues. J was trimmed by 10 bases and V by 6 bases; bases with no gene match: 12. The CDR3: CASSRNGAGGSQYF. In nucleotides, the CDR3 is TGTGCCAGCAGCCGGAACGGGGCGGGGGGGAGCCAGTACTTC.

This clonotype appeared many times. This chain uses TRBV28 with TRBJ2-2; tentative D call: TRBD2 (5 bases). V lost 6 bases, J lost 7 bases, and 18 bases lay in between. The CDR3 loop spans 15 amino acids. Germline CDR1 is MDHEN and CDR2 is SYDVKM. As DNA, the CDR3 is TGTGCCAGCAGGCTGGTTGCGGGTATCGGCGGGGAGCTGTTTTTT. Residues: CASRLVAGIGGELFF.

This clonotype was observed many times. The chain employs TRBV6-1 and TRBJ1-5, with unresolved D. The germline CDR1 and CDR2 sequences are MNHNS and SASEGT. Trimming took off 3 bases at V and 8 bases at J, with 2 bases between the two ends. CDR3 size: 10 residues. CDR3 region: CASSDKPQHF. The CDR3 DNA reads TGTGCCAGCAGTGACAAGCCCCAGCATTTT.

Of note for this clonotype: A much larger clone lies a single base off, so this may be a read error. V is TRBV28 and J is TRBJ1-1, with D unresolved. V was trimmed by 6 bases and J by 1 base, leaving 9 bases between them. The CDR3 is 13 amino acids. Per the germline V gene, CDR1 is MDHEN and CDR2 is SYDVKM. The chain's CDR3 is CASRPTRNTEAFF. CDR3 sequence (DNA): TGTGCCAGCAGGCCTACAAGGAACACTGAAGCTTTCTTT.

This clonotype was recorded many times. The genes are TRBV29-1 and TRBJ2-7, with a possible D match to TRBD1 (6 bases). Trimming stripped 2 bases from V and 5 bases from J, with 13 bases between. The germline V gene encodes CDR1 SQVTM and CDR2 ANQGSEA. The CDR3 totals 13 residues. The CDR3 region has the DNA TGCAGCGTTGAACGGGACAACGGGGACGAGCAGTACTTC. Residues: CSVERDNGDEQYF.